The present T cell receptor beta chain was sequenced within a study of CD8 T cells in ankylosing spondylitis. Findings and caveats of the study: The authors reported significant enrichment of disease-linked clones in matched ankylosing spondylitis synovial fluid. Those disease-linked clones were CD8+; they were also relatively rare in peripheral blood.

The CDR3 consists of 13 residues. The V gene lost 3 bases and the J gene lost 6 bases, with 9 bases spanning the gap. CDR1 and CDR2 (germline): SGHTA, FQGNSA. Molecular-barcoded quantitative 5'-RACE produced these TCR beta libraries. TCRdb reprocessed the 5' RACE reads with MiXCR, giving one entry per CDR3 protein. The profile shows about 260,000 distinct CDR3 sequences, roughly a quarter of them singletons. This clonotype was counted at least ten times. Antigen: not known. Sequenced input: blood, either unsorted or a sorted T cell fraction (not recorded which). This receptor was obtained from a male donor with ankylosing spondylitis or in good health (not recorded which). The chain joins TRBV7-2 to TRBJ2-1, with a tentative D call TRBD1 (5 bases). CDR3 region: CASSFSQGNEQFF. CDR3 nucleotide sequence: TGTGCCAGCAGCTTCTCGCAGGGCAATGAGCAGTTCTTC.